The rows below give T cell receptor beta chains drawn from one sample of a study of graft-versus-host responses after intestinal transplantation. These receptors have no identified antigens. Some clones are missing from TCRdb's copy, which holds only in-frame ones; the method was immunoSEQ multiplex PCR. The sample includes 85,000 to 90,000 clones, 90% seen only once; the top ten take around 0.1%. The source material was unstimulated CD4+ T cells sorted from spleen or lymph node cells, sampled before intestinal transplant. The receptors originated from a human donor who received an intestinal transplant. CDR3s include the opening cysteine and the closing phenylalanine or tryptophan. Each record gives: D gene, V gene, J gene, clone size, CDR3 DNA, CDR3 protein. The D gene is left open where the match is weak. Clone size appears in some rows only: once, few, many, or a class for an expanded clone.

TRBD2,TRBV6-1,TRBJ2-3,.,TGTGCCAGCAGGGGGGGGGAACGGGATACGCAGTATTTT,CASRGGERDTQYF
.,TRBV6-5,TRBJ2-5,.,TGTGCCAGCAGGGAGGTGGAGACCCAGTACTTC,CASREVETQYF
TRBD1,TRBV7-7,TRBJ2-7,.,TGTGCTAGCAGCTTACAGGGGTTTGGCAACGAGCAGTACTTC,CASSLQGFGNEQYF
.,TRBV7-6,TRBJ1-2,.,TGTGCCAGCAGTTCTTTGGGGCCGACGGGCTACACCTTC,CASSSLGPTGYTF
TRBD2,TRBV6-1,TRBJ2-5,.,TGTGCCAGCAGCGTGACTGGCGGGGGGACCCAGTACTTC,CASSVTGGGTQYF
.,TRBV5-6,TRBJ1-4,.,TGTGCCAGCAGCTTGGATTTGGGCAGGGGAGATGAAAAACTGTTTTTT,CASSLDLGRGDEKLFF
TRBD2,TRBV2,TRBJ2-4,.,TGTGCCAGCAGTGAAGCCCTAGCGGGGGGCCTAGCCAAAAACATTCAGTACTTC,CASSEALAGGLAKNIQYF
.,TRBV28,TRBJ1-2,.,TGTGCCAGCAGTCCCCCTATTGCCGATGGCTACACCTTC,CASSPPIADGYTF
TRBD2,TRBV10-3,TRBJ2-1,.,TGTGCCATCAGTGAAGGGACTAGCCCCGGATACAATGAGCAGTTCTTC,CAISEGTSPGYNEQFF
.,TRBV11-2,TRBJ2-5,once,TGTGCCAGCAGCTTAGGCGGGGTAGCCCAAGAGACCCAGTACTTC,CASSLGGVAQETQYF
.,TRBV18,TRBJ2-3,.,TGTGCCAGCTCACCGGGACTCGGCACAGATACGCAGTATTTT,CASSPGLGTDTQYF
.,TRBV10-3,TRBJ1-5,.,TGTGCCATCAGTGAGTCATCAGGGACAAATCAGCCCCAGCATTTT,CAISESSGTNQPQHF
TRBD2,TRBV7-2,TRBJ2-7,.,TGTGCCAGCAGCCCCGAGTCGGGGAGGGGCTACGAGCAGTACTTC,CASSPESGRGYEQYF
TRBD1,TRBV5-6,TRBJ2-2,.,TGTGCCAGCAGCCCTACGGGACAGGGCTCCACCGGGGAGCTGTTTTTT,CASSPTGQGSTGELFF
TRBD1,TRBV7-2,TRBJ1-4,.,TGTGCCAGCAGCTTAGTACAGGGGACAACTAATGAAAAACTGTTTTTT,CASSLVQGTTNEKLFF
.,TRBV15,TRBJ1-1,.,TGTGCCACCAGCAGAGAATCCGGTAACACTGAAGCTTTCTTT,CATSRESGNTEAFF
.,TRBV9,TRBJ1-5,once,TGTGCCAGCAGCCCTACAGGGATCAATCAGCCCCAGCATTTT,CASSPTGINQPQHF
TRBD1,TRBV5-6,TRBJ2-7,.,TGTGCCAGCAGCGCCCGACTTTCCGGGACAGGGGTTTACGAGCAGTACTTC,CASSARLSGTGVYEQYF
.,TRBV25-1,TRBJ1-3,once,TGTGCCAGCGGACGGACTTCTGGAAACACCATATATTTT,CASGRTSGNTIYF
.,TRBV7-2,TRBJ2-7,.,TGTGCCAGCAGCTTAACAGGGATGGTCTACGAGCAGTACTTC,CASSLTGMVYEQYF
.,TRBV6-5,TRBJ1-5,.,TGTGCCAGCAGTCGACAGGCCAATCAGCCCCAGCATTTT,CASSRQANQPQHF
.,TRBV19,TRBJ1-1,once,TGTGCCAGTAGTATAGATGCGGGGGTCGGCAGGGTGGGAGCTTTCTTT,CASSIDAGVGRVGAFF
.,TRBV6-1,TRBJ1-5,few,TGTGCCAGCATCGAAGGGACTTCGGAGAGTCAGCCCCAGCATTTT,CASIEGTSESQPQHF
TRBD2,TRBV10-3,TRBJ2-7,.,TGTGCCATCAGGACGGGGGGCTCCTACGAGCAGTACTTC,CAIRTGGSYEQYF
.,TRBV7-8,TRBJ1-6,.,TGTGCCAGCAGCCCCAGAGAAGGAGATTCACCCCTCCACTTT,CASSPREGDSPLHF
TRBD2,TRBV10-3,TRBJ2-5,.,TGTGCCATCAGTGTAGCGGGGGGGAAAGAGACCCAGTACTTC,CAISVAGGKETQYF
.,TRBV29-1,TRBJ2-5,.,TGCAGCGTTGAAGAGATCTGGGGGCGGGCCCAGTACTTC,CSVEEIWGRAQYF
TRBD1,TRBV5-1,TRBJ2-7,.,TGCGCCAGTAAACAGGGGGGCAGTTACGAGCAGTACTTC,CASKQGGSYEQYF
.,TRBV1,TRBJ1-3,.,TGCACCAGCAGCCGGCGGAACTCTGGAAACACCATATATTTT,CTSSRRNSGNTIYF
.,TRBV15,TRBJ1-6,.,TGTGCCACCTCGGGGGGAAGCTCCTATAATTCACCCCTCCACTTT,CATSGGSSYNSPLHF
TRBD2,TRBV5-6,TRBJ2-5,once,TGTGCCAGCAGCTCACTAGCGGGGGGTTCCCAAGAGACCCAGTACTTC,CASSSLAGGSQETQYF
.,TRBV6-5,TRBJ1-2,.,TGTGCCAGCAGGCAGACAGCGTTTTTCTATGGCTACACCTTC,CASRQTAFFYGYTF
TRBD2,TRBV6-6,TRBJ2-7,.,TGTGCCAGCACCCCTGCGGGGGGCCTGGCTAGCGAGCAGTACTTC,CASTPAGGLASEQYF
.,TRBV6-1,TRBJ1-1,.,TGTGCCAGCAGGCTAATGGACAACCCGAACACTGAAGCTTTCTTT,CASRLMDNPNTEAFF
TRBD1,TRBV5-1,TRBJ2-7,.,TGCGCCAGCAGCGGGCAAACAGGGGGCGATTACGAGCAGTACTTC,CASSGQTGGDYEQYF
.,TRBV4-1,TRBJ1-1,once,TGCGCCAGCAGCCAAGTGCCCGGGGCTGAAGCTTTCTTT,CASSQVPGAEAFF
.,TRBV6-5,TRBJ1-6,.,TGTGCCAGCAGTGGACAAAATAATTCACCCCTCCACTTT,CASSGQNNSPLHF
TRBD2,TRBV5-1,TRBJ2-5,.,TGCGCCAGCAGCTTAGAAGCGGGGGGGCGTGAGACCCAGTACTTC,CASSLEAGGRETQYF
TRBD2,TRBV10-3,TRBJ2-1,.,TGTGCCATCAGTCTTTCCGGCGGGAGCTCCTACAATGAGCAGTTCTTC,CAISLSGGSSYNEQFF
TRBD1,TRBV6-6,TRBJ2-1,few,TGTGCCAGCAGTTACTCCGAGACAGGGGGGTTTGAGCAGTTCTTC,CASSYSETGGFEQFF
.,TRBV10-3,TRBJ2-7,.,TGTGCCATCAGCGTTGCAGGTGACGAGCAGTACTTC,CAISVAGDEQYF
.,TRBV4-2,TRBJ1-2,.,TGTGCCAGCAGCCAAAACCTCAGGCCAGCTGACTATGGCTACACCTTC,CASSQNLRPADYGYTF
.,TRBV6-1,TRBJ1-5,.,TGTGCCAGCAGTGAAGCGGGGCCCAATCAGCCCCAGCATTTT,CASSEAGPNQPQHF
TRBD1,TRBV5-8,TRBJ1-6,.,TGTGCCAGCAGCCCCCCACAGGGGACCAGGCGTAGTTCACCCCTCCACTTT,CASSPPQGTRRSSPLHF
TRBD1,TRBV6-6,TRBJ2-7,.,TGTGCCAGCAGTTACCGGGACAGGGGAGGGAACGAGCAGTACTTC,CASSYRDRGGNEQYF
.,TRBV10-2,TRBJ2-5,.,TGCGCCAGCAGCAGGGCCCAAGAGACCCAGTACTTC,CASSRAQETQYF
.,TRBV15,TRBJ2-1,.,TGTGCCACCAGCAGAGGTGGAGCCGGTAGGTCCTACAATGAGCAGTTCTTC,CATSRGGAGRSYNEQFF